This TCR beta chain is from a study of blood T cells in healthy people across ages (dated by TCRdb to between 2014 and 2017). Some background on the complete study: In model experiments, roughly one uniquely barcoded TCR beta cDNA molecule per two T cells was captured by template switching. To track age-related changes in TCR beta repertoire diversity, the study relied on deep sequencing normalized with unique cDNA molecular identifiers. Donors were grouped into four age groups: young (average 16 years), middle-aged (about 40), aged (about 59) and long-lived (approximately 82). To avoid experimental bias, donors of different ages were distributed randomly across sequencing lanes. Using the same blood draw, the study looked at two additional independent replicas of 1 million unique cDNA reads for two donors, one aged 18 to 30 and the other aged 80 or older.

Including the terminal cysteine and phenylalanine, the CDR3 comprises 13 residues. Only the CDR3 region is kept as DNA, spanning 39 bases read in frame from base 1. V is shortened by 7 bases, J by 5 bases, and the region joining them spans 15 bases. CDR1 and CDR2 are read off the germline V gene as MNHEY and SVGEGT. Libraries were prepared through 5' RACE. This sample was sequenced with an Illumina HiSeq 2500. A second roughly 7 to 12 cycle PCR used a sample-barcoded 5' primer and a J-beta primer mix. A unique molecular identifier was introduced onto each TCR beta cDNA molecule by a template-switch 5' adaptor carrying 12 random nucleotides. Each sample yielded at least 3 million CDR3-containing paired-end reads. First-strand cDNA was synthesized from all RNA with the Mint cDNA synthesis kit, primed by a TRBC-specific oligonucleotide. Following uracil-DNA glycosylase treatment, all cDNA underwent a first 18-cycle PCR with the universal primers M1SS and BC2_uni_R. Processing in the source paper ran as follows. Each sample was normalized by randomly selecting 1 million high-quality reads, each carrying a distinct molecular identifier. Instead of being binned into consensus sequences, reads with shared molecular identifiers were discarded. MiTCR, set to a Q25 quality threshold and the strictest error-elimination algorithm, was used for CDR3 identification, clonotype clustering and error correction. A nonparametric unseen species model using Euler transformation provided a lower-bound estimate of total TCR beta diversity. Starting from the raw public reads, TCRdb applied fastp trimming at Q25, assembled clones with MiXCR and retained in-frame beta chains. Rows are unified per CDR3 protein, each entry keeping the most common DNA and genes. V and J calls and clone size were set by TCRdb, not the authors. The sample data list about 590,000 distinct CDR3 sequences, and less than 35% of these were observed just once. The top ten constitute 15% to 18% of the sample.

General study outcomes and caveats: Conclusive comparison of naive and antigen-experienced compartments was prevented by the profiling of bulk unsorted PBMCs. Observed TCR beta diversity per million T cells fell roughly linearly with age, and a significant reduction was already apparent by age around 36. There was a strong correlation between observed TCR beta diversity and the percentage of naive T cells measured by flow cytometry. Compared with the aged group, the long-lived group had more naive CD4+ T cells, fewer expanded clones and increased TCR diversity, suggesting age selection. Estimates of total diversity from one million sequenced T cells were regarded as lower bounds and underestimates. Because donor CMV infection status was unknown, age-related changes in expanded clonotypes were potentially confounded.

This clonotype was counted ten times or more. What antigen it recognizes has not been identified. Nothing much larger sits one base from this clone, and base qualities are not available. Donors were approximately 42 systemically healthy Caucasian individuals from Russia aged roughly 6 to 95 years. Each donor gave approximately 9.3 milliliters of peripheral blood, collected into EDTA-treated Vacutainer tubes. PBMCs were isolated by Ficoll-Paque density-gradient centrifugation, with at least 6 million obtained per sample. Total RNA, at least 6 micrograms per sample, was extracted from PBMCs with Trizol reagent. For every donor, flow cytometry on a PBMC aliquot measured the percentage of naive CD45RAhigh/CD27high T cells.

The sequencing sample was made of blood. This TCR was sampled from a woman over 75 in good health. This receptor chain uses TRBV6-2 or TRBV6-3 and TRBJ2-7; the D gene cannot be resolved reliably. The bases read TGTGCCAGCACGCACGAGGCTACGAACGAGCAGTACTTC. This codes for CASTHEATNEQYF.